This TCR beta chain was obtained from a study of human T cells and chemical hapten exposure. The CDR3 is 15 residues long. From germline, CDR1 is MNHEY and CDR2 SVGEGT. V lost 2 bases, J lost 5 bases, and 15 bases lay in between. This clonotype was counted between two and nine times. TCRdb ran MiXCR on the RACE reads and lists one entry per CDR3 protein. This table has fewer than 300,000 distinct CDR3 sequences, approximately 7.5% appearing once. Time point of the sample: pre-sensitization, week 0. Treatment indicated: therapeutic diphenylcyclopropenone sensitization with weekly scalp DPC. Blood sampling occurred before each patch-test application. Alopecia patients, 18 to 70 years old and DPC-suitable, served as donors.

The chain joins TRBV6-2 or TRBV6-3 to TRBJ1-1; D is perhaps TRBD1 (5 bases). The sample consisted of whole blood, taken in connection with sensitization to the hapten diphenylcyclopropenone (DPC). The receptor comes from a young man with alopecia areata. Some clones in this sample may be carry-over from other donors' samples. The CDR3 spells CASSYLSREGTEAFF. CDR3 in DNA: TGTGCCAGCAGTTACCTTTCGAGGGAGGGGACTGAAGCTTTCTTT.